Presented here are 8 T cell receptor beta chains from one specimen sequenced in a study of cytomegalovirus exposure and HLA in healthy donors. PCR primers comprised 60 Vbeta and 13 Jbeta primers. The assay was immunoSEQ multiplex PCR, and TCRdb's table has in-frame clones only and misses some. The data show about 130,000 clones, roughly 70% seen once. The sample consisted of PBMCs. These receptors originate from a man aged 35 to 55 in good health and CMV-seropositive.

This clone has a handful of counts. The rearrangement links TRBV5-1 to TRBJ1-1; TRBD1 agrees at 7 bases. V dropped 4 bases and J dropped 4; count of bases not matched to a gene: 7. Germline CDR1 and CDR2: SGHRS and YFSETQ. This CDR3 is built from 14 residues. The CDR3 region has the DNA TGCGCCAGCAGCCCCGACAGGGTGGGCACTGAAGCTTTCTTT. Residues: CASSPDRVGTEAFF.

This rearrangement joins TRBV29-1 to TRBJ2-2; 8 nucleotides match TRBD2. Germline V lookup: CDR1 SQVTM, CDR2 ANQGSEA. Trimming at V came to 6 bases and at J to 2 bases, leaving 5 bases not matched to a gene. This CDR3 has 14 residues. CDR3 bases: TGCAGCGTGCACGGGGGGGGAAACACCGGGGAGCTGTTTTTT. Amino acids: CSVHGGGNTGELFF.

The gene calls are TRBV30 and TRBJ1-1, with TRBD1 as a possible D gene (6 bases). V dropped 8 bases and J dropped 3 bases, with 13 bases sitting between them. From germline, CDR1 is GTSNPN and CDR2 SVGIG (reference sequence). This CDR3 has 12 residues. The CDR3 reads CALRAGDTEAFF. In DNA form, the CDR3 reads TGTGCCCTCCGGGCAGGGGACACTGAAGCTTTCTTT.

V gene TRBV27 combines with J gene TRBJ2-1; 8 nucleotides line up with TRBD2. CDR1 and CDR2 from the germline V gene are MNHEY and SMNVEV (reference sequence). With V trimmed by 6 bases and J by 6 bases, 10 bases remained unmatched. The CDR3 covers 15 residues. The CDR3 protein is CASRKAGVRGNEQFF. CDR3 DNA sequence: TGTGCCAGCAGAAAAGCGGGAGTTAGGGGCAATGAGCAGTTCTTC.

The chain has TRBV9 and TRBJ2-1, with a weak D call TRBD1 (5 bases). Trimming stripped 2 bases from V and 8 bases from J, with 11 bases between. The CDR3 extends over 13 amino acids. Germline values: CDR1 SGDLS, CDR2 YYNGEE. The CDR3 protein is CASSVRAGDEQFF. Here the CDR3 DNA reads TGTGCCAGCAGCGTCAGGGCTGGGGATGAGCAGTTCTTC.

The chain links TRBV6-5 to TRBJ1-2; no clear D gene. Trimming cost V 4 bases and J 0 bases, with 6 bases left between them. CDR3 size: 13 residues. The germline V gene encodes CDR1 MNHEY and CDR2 SVGAGI. The CDR3 coding sequence is TGTGCCAGCAGTTCTACAGCTAACTATGGCTACACCTTC. This codes for CASSSTANYGYTF.

The V gene is TRBV19, the J gene TRBJ2-2, with D unresolved. Trimming took 7 bases from V and 7 from J, leaving 16 bases between them. This CDR3 region has 14 residues. Germline-derived CDR1 and CDR2 are LNHDA and SQIVND (reference sequence). Here the CDR3 reads CASTNESPLGELFF. CDR3 coding DNA: TGTGCCAGTACTAATGAGAGCCCTCTCGGGGAGCTGTTTTTT.

The chain has TRBV13 and TRBJ2-5; tentative D call: TRBD1 (6 bases). V lost 0 bases and J 1 base, leaving 15 bases between the germline ends. The CDR3 sequence is 17 residues long. Germline values: CDR1 PRHDT, CDR2 FYEKMQ (reference sequence). The CDR3 here is CASSLGRGQSPQETQYF. The DNA of the CDR3 is TGTGCCAGCAGCTTAGGCCGTGGACAGTCGCCCCAAGAGACCCAGTACTTC.